The 4 T cell receptor beta chains listed next were all sequenced from one sample in a study of T cell responses to AZD1222 COVID-19 vaccine. Assay: immunoSEQ multiplex PCR; the TCRdb copy retains only in-frame clones and omits some. The sample yields 180,000 or so clones, more than 85% seen once. The material was peripheral blood, obtained 28 days after the second AZD1222 dose. These receptors all come from an adult who received the AZD1222 COVID-19 vaccine.

The count of this clone is one. This CDR3 reads CASSYGGSETQYF. In DNA, the CDR3 is TGTGCCAGCAGTTACGGAGGGTCGGAGACCCAGTACTTC. The V gene is TRBV6-5, the J gene TRBJ2-5; possibly TRBD2 for D (6 bases). The V gene lost 2 bases and the J gene lost 5 bases, with 9 bases spanning the gap. Per the germline V gene, CDR1 is MNHEY and CDR2 is SVGAGI. This CDR3 region has 13 residues.

V usage is TRBV27 and J usage is TRBJ2-5; D ambiguous. The CDR3 loop spans 14 amino acids. V gave up 2 bases and J gave up 5 bases, with 12 bases separating them. Germline values: CDR1 MNHEY, CDR2 SMNVEV (reference sequence). CDR3 loop: CASSLVTGSETQYF. The CDR3 coding sequence is TGTGCCAGCAGTTTAGTAACCGGGTCCGAGACCCAGTACTTC.

The V gene is TRBV7-9, the J gene TRBJ1-2; 11 positions match TRBD1. Germline assignment: CDR1 SEHNR and CDR2 FQNEAQ (reference sequence). The V gene end was trimmed by 5 bases and the J gene end by 6 bases; junction bases not matched to a gene: 11. The CDR3 length is 16 residues. The CDR3 sequence is CASSRERWGQGDGYTF. CDR3 coding DNA: TGTGCCAGCAGCCGGGAACGCTGGGGACAGGGGGATGGCTACACCTTC.

The chain carries TRBV7-2 and TRBJ2-3; TRBD2 agrees at 8 bases. Trimming took 5 bases from V and 4 from J; bases not matched to a gene: 8. CDR1 is SGHTA and CDR2 is FQGNSA in the germline V gene. This CDR3 spans 15 amino acids. The CDR3 spells CASSPRSGVSDTQYF. CDR3 DNA: TGTGCCAGCAGCCCCCGTAGCGGGGTTTCAGATACGCAGTATTTT. Full variable domain (missing parts from reference TRBV7-2 and TRBJ2-3): GAGVSQSPSNKVTEKGKDVELRCDPISGHTALYWYRQSLGQGLEFLIYFQGNSAPDKSGLPSDRFSAERTGGSVSTLTIQRTQQEDSAVYLCASSPRSGVSDTQYFGPGTRLTVL.